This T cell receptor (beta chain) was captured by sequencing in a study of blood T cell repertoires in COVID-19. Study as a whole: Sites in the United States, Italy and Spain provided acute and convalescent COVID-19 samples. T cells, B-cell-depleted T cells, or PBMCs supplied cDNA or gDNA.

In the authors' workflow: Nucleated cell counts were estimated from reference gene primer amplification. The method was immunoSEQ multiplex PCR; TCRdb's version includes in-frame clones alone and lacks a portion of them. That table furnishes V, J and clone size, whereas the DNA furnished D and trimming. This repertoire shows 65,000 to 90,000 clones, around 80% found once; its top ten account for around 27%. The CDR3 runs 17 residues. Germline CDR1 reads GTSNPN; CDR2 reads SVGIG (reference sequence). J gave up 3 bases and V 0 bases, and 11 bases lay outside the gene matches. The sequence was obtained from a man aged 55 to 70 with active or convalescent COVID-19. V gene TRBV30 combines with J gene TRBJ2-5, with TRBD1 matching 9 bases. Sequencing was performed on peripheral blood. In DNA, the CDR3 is TGTGCCTGGAGTGTACCAGGGACAGGGATCACTAAAGAGACCCAGTACTTC. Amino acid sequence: CAWSVPGTGITKETQYF.